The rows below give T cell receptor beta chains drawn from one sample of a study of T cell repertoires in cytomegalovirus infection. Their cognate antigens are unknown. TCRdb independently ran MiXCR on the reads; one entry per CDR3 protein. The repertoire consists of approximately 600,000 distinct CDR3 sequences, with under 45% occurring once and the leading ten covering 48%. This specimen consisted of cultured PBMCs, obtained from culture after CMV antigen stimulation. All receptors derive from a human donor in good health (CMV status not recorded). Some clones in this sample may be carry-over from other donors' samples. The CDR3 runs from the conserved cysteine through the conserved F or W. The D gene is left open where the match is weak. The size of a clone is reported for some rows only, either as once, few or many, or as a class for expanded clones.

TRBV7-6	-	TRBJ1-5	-	TGTGCCAGCAGCCCAGGGTTCAATCAGCCCCAGCATTTT	CASSPGFNQPQHF
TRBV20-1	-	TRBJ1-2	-	TGCAATGCTAGACGTGACTATGGCTACACCTTC	CNARRDYGYTF
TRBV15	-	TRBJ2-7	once	TGTGCCACCAGCAGAGATGTGGGTGGCCAGAGGGGATACTTC	CATSRDVGGQRGYF
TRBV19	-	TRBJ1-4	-	TGTGCCAGTAGTATGACATCTGCAACTAATGAAAAACTGTTTTTT	CASSMTSATNEKLFF
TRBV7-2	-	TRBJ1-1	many	TGTGCCAGCAGCTTAGTATCGGGCCGCCCCCGGAGGAACACTGAAGCTTTCTTT	CASSLVSGRPRRNTEAFF
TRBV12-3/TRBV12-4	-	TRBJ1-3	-	TGTGCCAGCAGGACCCCAGGGGCTGGAAACACCATATATTTT	CASRTPGAGNTIYF
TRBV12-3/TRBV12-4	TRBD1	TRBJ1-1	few	TGTGCCAGCAGTTCCGCTGCGGGACAGGGGGCATGGGGCACTGAAGCTTTCTTT	CASSSAAGQGAWGTEAFF
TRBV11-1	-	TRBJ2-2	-	TGTGCCAGCAGGGCCCTAGCTGCCGGGGAGCTGTTTTTT	CASRALAAGELFF
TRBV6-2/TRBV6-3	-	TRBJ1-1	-	TGTGCCAGCAGTTCCAATTTCGGGTCTGAAGCTTTCTTT	CASSSNFGSEAFF
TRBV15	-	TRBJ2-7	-	TGTGCCACCAGCAGAGTGCTGAGACAGGCCCCCTACGAGCAGTACTTC	CATSRVLRQAPYEQYF
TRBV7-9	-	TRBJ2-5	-	TGTGCCAGCAGCTTAATAGAGGTGACCCAGTACTTC	CASSLIEVTQYF
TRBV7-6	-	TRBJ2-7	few	TGTGCCAGCAGCTTAGTTGGGGGGGCGCAATCCTACGAGCAGTACTTC	CASSLVGGAQSYEQYF
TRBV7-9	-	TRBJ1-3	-	TGTGGCAAAGGGGCTGGAAACACCATATATTTT	CGKGAGNTIYF
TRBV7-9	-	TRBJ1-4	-	TGTGCCAGCAGCTCATGGGGGGCAACTAATGAAAAACTGTTTTTT	CASSSWGATNEKLFF
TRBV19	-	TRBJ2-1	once	TGTGCGTCACACCAGTCTGCGAGCTCCTACAATGAGCAGTTCTTC	CASHQSASSYNEQFF
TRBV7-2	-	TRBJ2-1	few	TGTGCCAGCGGTCTAACAGCCCACAATGAGCAGTTCTTC	CASGLTAHNEQFF
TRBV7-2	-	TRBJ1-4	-	TGTGCCAGCAGCTTAATGGGGGGGGGGAATGAAAAACTGTTTTTT	CASSLMGGGNEKLFF
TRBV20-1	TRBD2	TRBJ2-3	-	TGCAGTGCACTGACTAGCGGGGGGGCCGGAGATACGCAGTATTTT	CSALTSGGAGDTQYF
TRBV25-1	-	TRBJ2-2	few	TGTGCCAGCAGCCCAGAATACACCGGGGAGCTGTTTTTT	CASSPEYTGELFF
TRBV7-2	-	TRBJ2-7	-	TGTGCCAGCAGCTTTATCGAGGGAGGCTACGAGCAGTACTTC	CASSFIEGGYEQYF
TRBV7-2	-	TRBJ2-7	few	TGTGCCAGCAGCTTAATGCGGGACTCCTACGAGCAGTACTTC	CASSLMRDSYEQYF
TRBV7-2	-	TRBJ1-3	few	TGTGCCAGCAGCTTAGTAGCTCTGGGATTGGGGGGAAACACCATATATTTT	CASSLVALGLGGNTIYF
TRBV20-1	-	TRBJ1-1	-	TGCAGTGCTAGAGAAGCCATTGGGGGGCCGGGAGCTTTCTTT	CSAREAIGGPGAFF
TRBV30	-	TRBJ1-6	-	TGTGCCTGGAGTTCCCAGGGGAAAAATTCACCCCTCCACTTT	CAWSSQGKNSPLHF
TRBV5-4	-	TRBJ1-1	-	TGTGCCAGCAGCTTGGGCTGGATGGCTGAAGCTTTCTTT	CASSLGWMAEAFF
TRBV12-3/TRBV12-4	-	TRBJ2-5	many	TGTGCCAGCAGTTTATCAAGTAGACTGGGAGAGACCCAGTACTTC	CASSLSSRLGETQYF
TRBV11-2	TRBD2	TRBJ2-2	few	TGTGCCAGCAGCTTTAGCGGGGCCCCGGGAACCGGGGAGCTGTTTTTT	CASSFSGAPGTGELFF
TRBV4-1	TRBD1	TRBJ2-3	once	TGCGCCAGCAGCCAAGCGACAGGGATAGATACGCAGTATTTT	CASSQATGIDTQYF
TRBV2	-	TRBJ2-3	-	TGTGCCAGCAGTGTGGCTGACAGCACAGATACGCAGTATTTT	CASSVADSTDTQYF
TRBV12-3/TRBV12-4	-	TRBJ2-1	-	TGTGCCAGCAGTTTCATCGTGAGCTCCTACAATGAGCAGTTCTTC	CASSFIVSSYNEQFF
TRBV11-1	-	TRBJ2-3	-	TGTGCCAGCAGCTCGACAGTAGGTCGCACAGATACGCAGTATTTT	CASSSTVGRTDTQYF
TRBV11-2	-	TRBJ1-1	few	TGTGCCAGCAGCCGCATACGAGGCCAAACTGAAGCTTTCTTT	CASSRIRGQTEAFF
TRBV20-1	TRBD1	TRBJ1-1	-	TGCAGTGCCCCTGGGGACGGGACAGGGTGGTACACTGAAGCTTTCTTT	CSAPGDGTGWYTEAFF
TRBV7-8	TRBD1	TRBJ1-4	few	TGTGCCAGCAGCTTAGGCCCCCGGGGACAGGGGATAGGTGAAAAACTGTTTTTT	CASSLGPRGQGIGEKLFF
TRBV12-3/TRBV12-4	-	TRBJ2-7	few	TGTGCCAGCAGTCCGACCGCTTCCTACGAGCAGTACTTC	CASSPTASYEQYF
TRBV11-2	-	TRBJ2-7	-	TGTGCCAGCAGCCCCGCGGACGGATACGAGCAGTACTTC	CASSPADGYEQYF
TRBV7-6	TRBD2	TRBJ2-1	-	TGTGCCAGCAGCTTAGAATGGAGCGGGAGTAACAATGAGCAGTTCTTC	CASSLEWSGSNNEQFF
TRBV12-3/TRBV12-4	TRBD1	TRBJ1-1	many	TGTGCCAGCAGTACCAACCACAGGGGCGAAGCTTTCTTT	CASSTNHRGEAFF
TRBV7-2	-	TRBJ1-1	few	TGTGCCAGCAGCTTAGAGGCAGGGACGGTCACTGAAGCTTTCTTT	CASSLEAGTVTEAFF
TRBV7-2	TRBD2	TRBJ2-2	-	TGTGCCAGTCTGGGCGGGGGGAAAACCACCGGGGAGCTGTTTTTT	CASLGGGKTTGELFF
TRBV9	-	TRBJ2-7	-	TGTGCCAGCGGGGCCGAGCAGTACTTC	CASGAEQYF
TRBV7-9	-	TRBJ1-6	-	TGTGCCAGCAGCCCTACAGGAGGATCCCTCCACTTT	CASSPTGGSLHF
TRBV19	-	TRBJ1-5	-	TGTGCCAGTAGTAGGGGGACGGGTAGGGGCAATCAGCCCCAGCATTTT	CASSRGTGRGNQPQHF
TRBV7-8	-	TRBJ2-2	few	TGTGCCAGCAGCTTAGCCCCTTTATATAGTGACACCGGGGAGCTGTTTTTT	CASSLAPLYSDTGELFF
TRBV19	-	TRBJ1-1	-	TGTGCCAGTATCGTACGGGCAGGGGACACTGAAGCTTTCTTT	CASIVRAGDTEAFF
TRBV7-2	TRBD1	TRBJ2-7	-	TGTGCCAGCAGCTCCGGAACAGGGGCCTTCTACGAGCAGTACTTC	CASSSGTGAFYEQYF
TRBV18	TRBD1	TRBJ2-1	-	TGTGCCAGCTCACCACCAGGGACAGGAGGGAATGAGCAGTTCTTC	CASSPPGTGGNEQFF
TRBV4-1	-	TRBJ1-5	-	TGCGCCAGCAGCCAGGCCCCGGGACAGCCCCAGCATTTT	CASSQAPGQPQHF
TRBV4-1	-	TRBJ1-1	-	TGCGCCAGCAGCCAAGATGGGGCTTATACCCCTTTCTTT	CASSQDGAYTPFF
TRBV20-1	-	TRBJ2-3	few	TGCAGTGCTCCACGGGCATCTAAGACAGATACGCAGTATTTT	CSAPRASKTDTQYF
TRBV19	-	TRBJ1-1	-	TGTGCCAGTAGTATGATCGAGGTGGGGGCTGAAGCTTTCTTT	CASSMIEVGAEAFF
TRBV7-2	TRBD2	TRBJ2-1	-	TGTGCCAGCACCTACGGACTAGCGACCCACAATGAGCAGTTCTTC	CASTYGLATHNEQFF
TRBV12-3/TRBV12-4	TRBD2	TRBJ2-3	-	TGTGCCAGCAGCACCTGGACTAGCGGGGGAGCAGATACGCAGTATTTT	CASSTWTSGGADTQYF
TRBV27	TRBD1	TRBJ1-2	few	TGTGCCAGCAGTTTTTTAGGACAGGGTTCTGGCTACACCTTC	CASSFLGQGSGYTF